These T cell receptor beta chains were read from a single sample in a study of shared clonotypes between healthy human individuals. The repertoire was sequenced with immunoSEQ multiplex PCR; TCRdb's copy has only in-frame clones and lacks some. The sample contains over a million clones, roughly 95% of which appear only once. Sequencing was carried out using naive CD4+ T cells sorted from blood. The receptor source for this set is a man aged 25 to 45 in good health. The CDR3 runs from the conserved cysteine through the conserved F or W. The D gene is left open where the match is weak. Clone size is not always given. Where it is, it says once, few, many or a class for expanded clones.

d_call	v_call	clone_size	j_call	cdr3_aa	cdr3_nt
-	TRBV5-1	-	TRBJ2-3	CASSLDRRLGTDTQYF	TGCGCCAGCAGCTTGGACCGAAGACTAGGCACAGATACGCAGTATTTT
-	TRBV23-1	-	TRBJ2-2	CASSQLSPAGELFF	TGCGCCAGCAGTCAATTGAGTCCGGCCGGGGAGCTGTTTTTT
-	TRBV27	-	TRBJ2-3	CASSLGQGFTDTQYF	TGTGCCAGCAGTTTAGGTCAGGGGTTCACAGATACGCAGTATTTT
TRBD1	TRBV2	-	TRBJ1-5	CASSPGTGSYQPQHF	TGTGCCAGCAGCCCCGGGACAGGGTCCTATCAGCCCCAGCATTTT
-	TRBV9	-	TRBJ2-1	CASSVGLGGGSLGNEQFF	TGTGCCAGCAGCGTAGGGTTAGGTGGTGGGTCCCTGGGCAATGAGCAGTTCTTC
-	TRBV2	-	TRBJ1-1	CASRVGQRRNTEAFF	TGTGCCAGCAGGGTTGGACAGCGCCGGAACACTGAAGCTTTCTTT
TRBD2	TRBV9	-	TRBJ2-1	CASSVGSSGSYNEQFF	TGTGCCAGCAGCGTAGGTTCTAGCGGGAGTTACAATGAGCAGTTCTTC
TRBD1	TRBV7-2	few	TRBJ2-7	CASSLTGTGVLEQYF	TGTGCCAGCAGCTTAACCGGGACAGGGGTGTTAGAGCAGTACTTC
-	TRBV29-1	-	TRBJ2-7	CSVYMATYEQYF	TGCAGCGTTTATATGGCAACCTACGAGCAGTACTTC
-	TRBV18	-	TRBJ1-1	CASSPRPIRDTEAFF	TGTGCCAGCTCACCAAGACCCATTAGGGACACTGAAGCTTTCTTT
TRBD1	TRBV7-3	-	TRBJ2-3	CASSLTGTGGPDTQYF	TGTGCCAGCAGCTTAACGGGGACAGGGGGGCCAGATACGCAGTATTTT
TRBD2	TRBV27	-	TRBJ2-1	CASSFRVGLGSYNEQFF	TGTGCCAGCAGTTTTAGGGTAGGACTAGGCTCCTACAATGAGCAGTTCTTC
TRBD1	TRBV27	once	TRBJ1-2	CASTLSGQGAPYGYTF	TGTGCCAGCACTCTATCGGGACAGGGGGCCCCCTATGGCTACACCTTC
-	TRBV28	-	TRBJ1-2	CASSFGRDRYPSNYGYTF	TGTGCCAGCAGTTTTGGGCGGGACCGCTACCCTTCCAACTATGGCTACACCTTC
-	TRBV11-2	-	TRBJ1-2	CASSFSPNHGYTF	TGTGCCAGCAGCTTTAGTCCAAACCACGGCTACACCTTC
-	TRBV28	-	TRBJ1-1	CASSSTGLNTEAFF	TGTGCCAGCAGTTCAACAGGGTTGAACACTGAAGCTTTCTTT
-	TRBV6-5	-	TRBJ1-4	CASSYSSPSSGEKLFF	TGTGCCAGCAGTTACTCCTCTCCAAGTTCGGGTGAAAAACTGTTTTTT
TRBD1	TRBV5-1	-	TRBJ2-1	CASNTGTAYEQFF	TGCGCCAGCAATACCGGGACAGCCTATGAGCAGTTCTTC
-	TRBV14	-	TRBJ2-5	CASSQRETQYF	TGTGCCAGCAGCCAACGGGAGACCCAGTACTTC
-	TRBV5-1	-	TRBJ1-3	CASSPGTPGNTIYF	TGCGCCAGCAGCCCGGGGACTCCAGGAAACACCATATATTTT
-	TRBV28	-	TRBJ2-3	CASSGWDFTDTQYF	TGTGCCAGCAGTGGGTGGGACTTCACAGATACGCAGTATTTT
-	TRBV19	-	TRBJ1-4	CASSIGGETNEKLFF	TGTGCCAGTAGTATAGGTGGAGAAACTAATGAAAAACTGTTTTTT
-	TRBV5-6	-	TRBJ2-3	CASSLPRTDTQYF	TGTGCCAGCAGCTTGCCCCGCACAGATACGCAGTATTTT
TRBD1	TRBV7-2	-	TRBJ1-4	CASSVVHQPTGYSLVELFF	TGTGCCAGCAGCGTCGTACACCAGCCGACAGGGTATAGTTTGGTGGAACTGTTTTTT
-	TRBV5-1	-	TRBJ2-5	CASSLNVGTNQETQYF	TGCGCCAGCAGCTTGAATGTTGGGACGAACCAAGAGACCCAGTACTTC
TRBD2	TRBV7-2	-	TRBJ2-7	CASSQNGAGGYEQYF	TGTGCCAGCAGCCAGAATGGGGCGGGAGGCTACGAGCAGTACTTC
-	TRBV18	-	TRBJ1-5	CASSPGLANQPQHF	TGTGCCAGCTCACCTGGGCTAGCCAATCAGCCCCAGCATTTT
-	TRBV7-9	-	TRBJ1-5	CASRTEGSNQPQHF	TGTGCCAGCAGGACGGAGGGGAGCAATCAGCCCCAGCATTTT
-	TRBV25-1	-	TRBJ2-5	CASGDWRGEETQYF	TGTGCCAGTGGGGATTGGAGGGGGGAAGAGACCCAGTACTTC
TRBD1	TRBV9	-	TRBJ1-2	CASSVAEGALNYGYTF	TGTGCCAGCAGCGTAGCTGAGGGGGCGCTTAACTATGGCTACACCTTC
-	TRBV9	-	TRBJ2-5	CASAGPGETQYF	TGTGCCAGCGCAGGCCCTGGGGAGACCCAGTACTTC
TRBD2	TRBV14	-	TRBJ2-1	CASRPKGQGRLAGESYNEQFF	TGTGCCAGCAGACCCAAGGGACAGGGTAGACTAGCGGGAGAGTCCTACAATGAGCAGTTCTTC
TRBD2	TRBV10-3	-	TRBJ2-1	CAISLAGARNEQFF	TGTGCCATCAGTTTAGCGGGAGCTCGCAATGAGCAGTTCTTC
-	TRBV5-6	-	TRBJ2-7	CASSGRRTLSYEQYF	TGTGCCAGCAGCGGTAGACGGACACTCTCCTACGAGCAGTACTTC
TRBD1	TRBV7-3	-	TRBJ1-2	CASSLERQGAGYGYTF	TGTGCCAGCAGCCTAGAGAGGCAGGGGGCTGGCTATGGCTACACCTTC
TRBD1	TRBV7-9	-	TRBJ2-7	CALGSTGSTYEQYF	TGTGCCTTGGGGTCGACAGGGTCGACCTACGAGCAGTACTTC
TRBD1	TRBV18	-	TRBJ1-1	CASSRQGRFEAFF	TGTGCCAGCTCACGACAGGGGAGATTTGAAGCTTTCTTT
-	TRBV2	once	TRBJ2-3	CASSEEVYRDTQYF	TGTGCCAGCAGTGAAGAGGTGTACCGAGATACGCAGTATTTT
-	TRBV7-9	-	TRBJ2-5	CASSAGRRGQETQYF	TGTGCCAGCAGCGCAGGCCGTAGGGGTCAAGAGACCCAGTACTTC
TRBD2	TRBV28	-	TRBJ2-2	CASRLAGNTGELFF	TGTGCCAGCCGACTAGCGGGAAACACCGGGGAGCTGTTTTTT
-	TRBV7-9	-	TRBJ2-1	CASSLGASAYNEQFF	TGTGCCAGCAGCTTAGGAGCGTCGGCCTACAATGAGCAGTTCTTC
-	TRBV28	-	TRBJ2-3	CASTSGPDTQYF	TGTGCCAGCACGTCGGGGCCAGATACGCAGTATTTT
-	TRBV5-6	-	TRBJ1-1	CASSPAPGHINTEAFF	TGTGCCAGCAGCCCGGCACCGGGACACATCAACACTGAAGCTTTCTTT
-	TRBV9	-	TRBJ2-5	CASSVVPDQETQYF	TGTGCCAGCAGCGTAGTGCCAGATCAAGAGACCCAGTACTTC
-	TRBV25-1	-	TRBJ1-5	CASSESGNSNQPQHF	TGTGCCAGCAGTGAATCGGGGAATAGCAATCAGCCCCAGCATTTT